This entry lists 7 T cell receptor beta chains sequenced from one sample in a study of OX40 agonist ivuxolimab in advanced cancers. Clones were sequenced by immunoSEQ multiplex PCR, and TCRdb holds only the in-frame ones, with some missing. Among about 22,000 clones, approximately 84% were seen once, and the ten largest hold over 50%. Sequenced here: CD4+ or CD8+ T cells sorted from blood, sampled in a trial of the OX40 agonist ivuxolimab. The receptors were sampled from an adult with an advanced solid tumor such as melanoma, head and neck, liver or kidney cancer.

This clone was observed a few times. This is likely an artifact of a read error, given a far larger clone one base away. In DNA, the CDR3 is TGTGCCAGCAGCCAAACCACCCGAGACCCACCAACAGAGCAGTACTTC. Translated, it gives CASSQTTRDPPTEQYF. The rearrangement links TRBV4-2 to TRBJ2-7; D not resolved. This CDR3 region has 16 residues. V dropped 2 bases and J dropped 7 bases, with 21 bases sitting between them. Germline V CDR1 and CDR2: LGHNA, YNFKEQ.

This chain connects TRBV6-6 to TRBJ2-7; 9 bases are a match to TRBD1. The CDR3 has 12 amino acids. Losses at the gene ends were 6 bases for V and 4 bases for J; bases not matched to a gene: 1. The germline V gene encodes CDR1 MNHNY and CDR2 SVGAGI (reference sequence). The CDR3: CASRGTGYEQYF. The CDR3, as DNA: TGTGCCAGCAGGGGGACAGGGTACGAGCAGTACTTC.

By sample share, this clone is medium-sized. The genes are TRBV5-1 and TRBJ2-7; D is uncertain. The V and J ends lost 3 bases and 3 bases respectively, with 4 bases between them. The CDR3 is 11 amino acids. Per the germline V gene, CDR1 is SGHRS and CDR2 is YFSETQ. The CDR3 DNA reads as TGCGCCAGCAGCTCCTACTACGAGCAGTACTTC. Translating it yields CASSSYYEQYF. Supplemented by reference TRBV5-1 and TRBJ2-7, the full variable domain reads KAGVTQTPRYLIKTRGQQVTLSCSPISGHRSVSWYQQTPGQGLQFLFEYFSETQRNKGNFPGRFSGRQFSNSRSEMNVSTLELGDSALYLCASSSYYEQYFGPGTRLTVT.

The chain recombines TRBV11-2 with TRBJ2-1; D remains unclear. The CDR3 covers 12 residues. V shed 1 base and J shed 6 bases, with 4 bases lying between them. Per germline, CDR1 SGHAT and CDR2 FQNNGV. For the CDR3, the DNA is TGTGCCAGCAGCTTAGCCTTCAATGAGCAGTTCTTC. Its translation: CASSLAFNEQFF. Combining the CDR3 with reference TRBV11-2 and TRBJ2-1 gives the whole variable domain EAGVAQSPRYKIIEKRQSVAFWCNPISGHATLYWYQQILGQGPKLLIQFQNNGVVDDSQLPKDRFSAERLKGVDSTLKIQPAKLEDSAVYLCASSLAFNEQFFGPGTRLTVL.

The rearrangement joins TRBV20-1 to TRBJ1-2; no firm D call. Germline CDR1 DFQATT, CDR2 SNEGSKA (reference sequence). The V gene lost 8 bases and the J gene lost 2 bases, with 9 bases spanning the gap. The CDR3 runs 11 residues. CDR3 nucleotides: TGCAGTCCCAGCCCGAACTATGGCTACACCTTC. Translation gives CSPSPNYGYTF.

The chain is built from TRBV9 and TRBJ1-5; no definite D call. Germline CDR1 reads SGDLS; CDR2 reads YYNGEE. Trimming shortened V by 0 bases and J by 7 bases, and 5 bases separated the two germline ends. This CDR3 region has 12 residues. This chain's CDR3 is CASSVERQPQHF. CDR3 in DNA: TGTGCCAGCAGCGTAGAAAGGCAGCCCCAGCATTTT.

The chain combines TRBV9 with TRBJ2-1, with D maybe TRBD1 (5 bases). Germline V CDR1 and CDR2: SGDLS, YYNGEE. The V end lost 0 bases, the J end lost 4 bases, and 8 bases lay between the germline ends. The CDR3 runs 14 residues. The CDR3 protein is CASSVADIYNEQFF. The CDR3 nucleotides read TGTGCCAGCAGCGTAGCGGACATTTACAATGAGCAGTTCTTC.